The 17 T cell receptor beta chains in this list originate from one sample, sequenced in a study of patients and donors after allogeneic stem cell transplantation. TCRdb used MiXCR to reprocess the RT-PCR reads, holding one entry per CDR3 protein. The sample has about 74,000 distinct CDR3 sequences, roughly 29% seen once; the top ten hold about a quarter. The specimen was blood, either unsorted or a sorted T cell fraction (not recorded which). These receptors were obtained from a human donor who was either an allogeneic HSCT recipient or a stem cell or donor lymphocyte infusion donor (not recorded which). It is not recorded whose cells these are; they may come from a transplant donor.

This rearrangement joins TRBV12-3 or TRBV12-4 to TRBJ1-2; D unresolved. This CDR3 spans 16 amino acids. The V and J ends lost 5 bases and 0 bases respectively, with 16 bases between them. CDR3: CASSLRRVPANYGYTF. The CDR3, as DNA: TGTGCCAGCAGTCTACGCCGGGTCCCAGCTAACTATGGCTACACCTTC.

Only a few counts were recorded for this clonotype. The V and J genes are TRBV24-1 and TRBJ2-1, with 10 bases identical to TRBD2. Trimming took 6 bases from V and 2 from J; bases not matched to a gene: 12. This CDR3 spans 18 amino acids. Germline loops: CDR1 KGHDR, CDR2 SFDVKD. This CDR3 is CATSTTPLAGDAYNEQFF. The CDR3 region has the DNA TGTGCCACCAGTACGACTCCCCTAGCGGGAGACGCCTACAATGAGCAGTTCTTC.

This clonotype has just a few counts. The V and J genes are TRBV20-1 and TRBJ1-1; D unclear. The germline CDR1 and CDR2 sequences are DFQATT and SNEGSKA (reference sequence). Trimming removed 3 bases at V and 0 bases at J, with 8 bases between. This CDR3 is 13 amino acids long. The CDR3 nucleotides are TGCAGTGCTAGTGGAAATTTGAACACTGAAGCTTTCTTT. It yields the protein CSASGNLNTEAFF.

The chain joins TRBV24-1 to TRBJ1-4; weak D call: TRBD1 (5 bases). The CDR3 is 14 residues long. Looked up from germline, CDR1 is KGHDR and CDR2 is SFDVKD. V lost 12 bases, J lost 6 bases, and 19 bases lay in between. The chain's CDR3 is CAAAGEGNDEKLFF. DNA for the CDR3: TGTGCCGCCGCCGGCGAGGGGAACGATGAAAAACTGTTTTTT.

This clonotype was detected only a few times. The rearrangement links TRBV20-1 to TRBJ1-2; no reliable D call. This CDR3 is built from 11 residues. The germline V gene has CDR1 DFQATT and CDR2 SNEGSKA (reference sequence). V was clipped by 3 bases and J by 6 bases, with 8 bases between them. CDR3: CSARGSNGYTF. CDR3 sequence (DNA): TGCAGTGCTAGGGGGAGTAATGGCTACACCTTC.

Concerning this clonotype itself: The CDR3 carries no conserved terminal phenylalanine or tryptophan, so it likely arises from a read error. The chain combines TRBV20-1 with TRBJ2-2; no clear D. The V end was cut by 3 bases, the J end by 0 bases, with 8 bases between. CDR3 length: 14 residues. The germline gives CDR1 DFQATT, CDR2 SNEGSKA (reference sequence). The CDR3 sequence is CSARALANTGELFL. The DNA for the CDR3 is TGCAGTGCTAGGGCCTTAGCGAACACCGGGGAGCTGTTTTTA.

This clonotype was seen a handful of times. The CDR3: CSASGGTFLVYNEQFF. In DNA, the CDR3 is TGCAGTGCTAGTGGAGGGACTTTCTTGGTCTACAATGAGCAGTTCTTC. This chain connects TRBV20-1 to TRBJ2-1, with D perhaps TRBD2 (6 bases). The V and J ends lost 3 bases and 3 bases respectively, with 18 bases between them. Germline V CDR1 and CDR2: DFQATT, SNEGSKA (reference sequence). CDR3 size: 16 residues.

This sequence joins TRBV24-1 and TRBJ2-1, with 8 bases identical to TRBD1. This CDR3 has 17 amino acids. Trimming removed 3 bases from V and 3 bases from J; junction bases left unmatched: 9. CDR1 and CDR2 (germline): KGHDR, SFDVKD. This chain's CDR3 is CATSDPGQGAGYNEQFF. The CDR3 DNA reads TGTGCCACCAGTGATCCAGGTCAGGGGGCGGGCTACAATGAGCAGTTCTTC.

This chain joins TRBV27 and TRBJ1-6, with a weak D call TRBD1 (6 bases). Germline values: CDR1 MNHEY, CDR2 SMNVEV (reference sequence). Trimming stripped 4 bases from V and 0 bases from J, with 10 bases between. The CDR3 extends over 16 amino acids. The DNA of the CDR3 is TGTGCCAGCAGTTACCAGGGGCACTCCTATAATTCACCCCTCCACTTT. Residues: CASSYQGHSYNSPLHF.

This clonotype was found a few times. V gene TRBV5-8 combines with J gene TRBJ1-5; the D gene is possibly TRBD1 (5 bases). The germline CDR1 and CDR2 sequences are SGHTS and YDEGEE. This CDR3 has 18 amino acids. V was shortened by 3 bases and J by 0 bases, with 19 bases between the two germline ends. The CDR3 sequence: CASSSLGTSLYSNQPQHF. CDR3 DNA sequence: TGTGCCAGCAGCTCGCTCGGGACTTCTCTTTATAGCAATCAGCCCCAGCATTTT.

This clonotype was seen a few times. The rearrangement joins TRBV3-1 to TRBJ1-5; tentative D call: TRBD1 (6 bases). Trimming took 4 bases from V and 2 from J, leaving 12 bases between them. Germline values: CDR1 LGHDT, CDR2 YNNKEL (reference sequence). This CDR3 is built from 15 residues. CDR3 nucleotides: TGTGCCAGCAGCCTCCGACAGGACCGCAATCAGCCCCAGCATTTT. Its protein product is CASSLRQDRNQPQHF. Full variable domain (outside the CDR3, taken from reference TRBV3-1 and TRBJ1-5): DTAVSQTPKYLVTQMGNDKSIKCEQNLGHDTMYWYKQDSKKFLKIMFSYNNKELIINETVPNRFSPKSPDKAHLNLHINSLELGDSAVYFCASSLRQDRNQPQHFGDGTRLSIL.

This clonotype was found a few times. The rearrangement joins TRBV7-9 to TRBJ1-2; possibly TRBD1 for D (5 bases). V gave up 1 base and J gave up 5 bases, with 20 bases separating them. This CDR3 is built from 17 residues. Germline CDR1 reads SEHNR; CDR2 reads FQNEAQ (reference sequence). The CDR3 loop reads CASSLEAGSSKGYGYTF. CDR3 coding DNA: TGTGCCAGCAGCTTAGAGGCAGGAAGCTCCAAGGGGTATGGCTACACCTTC.

At least ten counts were recorded for this clonotype. CDR3 DNA sequence: TGTGCCAGCACCTTCGGATGGGAGACCCAGTACTTC. This encodes CASTFGWETQYF. This chain uses TRBV12-3 or TRBV12-4 with TRBJ2-5; no reliable D call. V was trimmed by 7 bases and J by 5 bases, leaving 11 bases between them. The CDR3 contains 12 residues.

The J gene is TRBJ2-7, the V gene TRBV5-1; possibly TRBD2 for D (6 bases). Germline assignment: CDR1 SGHRS and CDR2 YFSETQ. Trimming removed 0 bases at V and 5 bases at J, with 9 bases between. This CDR3 is built from 13 residues. The CDR3 region has the DNA TGCGCCAGCAGCTTGGTTCCTAGCGACGAGCAGTACTTC. It encodes CASSLVPSDEQYF.

V and J are TRBV3-1 and TRBJ2-1; D is undetermined. The V end lost 8 bases, the J end lost 4 bases, and 12 bases lay between the germline ends. Germline-derived CDR1 and CDR2 are LGHDT and YNNKEL (reference sequence). There are 13 residues in the CDR3. The CDR3 nucleotides are TGTGCCAGCTCTCAGGCAGGATACAATGAGCAGTTCTTC. Translating gives CASSQAGYNEQFF.

The chain links TRBV12-3 or TRBV12-4 to TRBJ2-1; D ambiguous. The germline V and J ends were trimmed by 7 bases and 8 bases, with 15 bases remaining between them. This CDR3 is built from 13 residues. CDR3 DNA sequence: TGTGCCAGCACCCTTCTAGTGGGCGATGAGCAGTTCTTC. This translates into CASTLLVGDEQFF.

There are a few counts of this clonotype. The V call is TRBV27, the J call TRBJ2-1; 7 bases line up with TRBD2. The CDR3 runs 15 residues. Germline values: CDR1 MNHEY, CDR2 SMNVEV (reference sequence). V lost 5 bases to trimming and J lost 8 bases; unmatched junction nucleotides: 12. Written as DNA, the CDR3 is TGTGCCAGCAGTCCCAGGACTAGGTTTAGCTATGAGCAGTTCTTC. It specifies CASSPRTRFSYEQFF.